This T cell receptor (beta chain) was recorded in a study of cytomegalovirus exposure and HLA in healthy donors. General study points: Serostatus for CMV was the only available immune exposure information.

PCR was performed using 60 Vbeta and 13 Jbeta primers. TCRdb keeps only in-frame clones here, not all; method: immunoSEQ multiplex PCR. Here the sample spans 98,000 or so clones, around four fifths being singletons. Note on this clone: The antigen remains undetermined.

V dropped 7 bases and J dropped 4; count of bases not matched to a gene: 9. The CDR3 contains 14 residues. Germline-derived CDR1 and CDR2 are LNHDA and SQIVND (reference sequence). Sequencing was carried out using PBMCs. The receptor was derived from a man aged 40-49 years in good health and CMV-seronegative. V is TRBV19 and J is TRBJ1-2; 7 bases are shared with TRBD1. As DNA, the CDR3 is TGTGCCAGTACTCCCGGGACAGCGGTCTATGGCTACACCTTC. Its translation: CASTPGTAVYGYTF.